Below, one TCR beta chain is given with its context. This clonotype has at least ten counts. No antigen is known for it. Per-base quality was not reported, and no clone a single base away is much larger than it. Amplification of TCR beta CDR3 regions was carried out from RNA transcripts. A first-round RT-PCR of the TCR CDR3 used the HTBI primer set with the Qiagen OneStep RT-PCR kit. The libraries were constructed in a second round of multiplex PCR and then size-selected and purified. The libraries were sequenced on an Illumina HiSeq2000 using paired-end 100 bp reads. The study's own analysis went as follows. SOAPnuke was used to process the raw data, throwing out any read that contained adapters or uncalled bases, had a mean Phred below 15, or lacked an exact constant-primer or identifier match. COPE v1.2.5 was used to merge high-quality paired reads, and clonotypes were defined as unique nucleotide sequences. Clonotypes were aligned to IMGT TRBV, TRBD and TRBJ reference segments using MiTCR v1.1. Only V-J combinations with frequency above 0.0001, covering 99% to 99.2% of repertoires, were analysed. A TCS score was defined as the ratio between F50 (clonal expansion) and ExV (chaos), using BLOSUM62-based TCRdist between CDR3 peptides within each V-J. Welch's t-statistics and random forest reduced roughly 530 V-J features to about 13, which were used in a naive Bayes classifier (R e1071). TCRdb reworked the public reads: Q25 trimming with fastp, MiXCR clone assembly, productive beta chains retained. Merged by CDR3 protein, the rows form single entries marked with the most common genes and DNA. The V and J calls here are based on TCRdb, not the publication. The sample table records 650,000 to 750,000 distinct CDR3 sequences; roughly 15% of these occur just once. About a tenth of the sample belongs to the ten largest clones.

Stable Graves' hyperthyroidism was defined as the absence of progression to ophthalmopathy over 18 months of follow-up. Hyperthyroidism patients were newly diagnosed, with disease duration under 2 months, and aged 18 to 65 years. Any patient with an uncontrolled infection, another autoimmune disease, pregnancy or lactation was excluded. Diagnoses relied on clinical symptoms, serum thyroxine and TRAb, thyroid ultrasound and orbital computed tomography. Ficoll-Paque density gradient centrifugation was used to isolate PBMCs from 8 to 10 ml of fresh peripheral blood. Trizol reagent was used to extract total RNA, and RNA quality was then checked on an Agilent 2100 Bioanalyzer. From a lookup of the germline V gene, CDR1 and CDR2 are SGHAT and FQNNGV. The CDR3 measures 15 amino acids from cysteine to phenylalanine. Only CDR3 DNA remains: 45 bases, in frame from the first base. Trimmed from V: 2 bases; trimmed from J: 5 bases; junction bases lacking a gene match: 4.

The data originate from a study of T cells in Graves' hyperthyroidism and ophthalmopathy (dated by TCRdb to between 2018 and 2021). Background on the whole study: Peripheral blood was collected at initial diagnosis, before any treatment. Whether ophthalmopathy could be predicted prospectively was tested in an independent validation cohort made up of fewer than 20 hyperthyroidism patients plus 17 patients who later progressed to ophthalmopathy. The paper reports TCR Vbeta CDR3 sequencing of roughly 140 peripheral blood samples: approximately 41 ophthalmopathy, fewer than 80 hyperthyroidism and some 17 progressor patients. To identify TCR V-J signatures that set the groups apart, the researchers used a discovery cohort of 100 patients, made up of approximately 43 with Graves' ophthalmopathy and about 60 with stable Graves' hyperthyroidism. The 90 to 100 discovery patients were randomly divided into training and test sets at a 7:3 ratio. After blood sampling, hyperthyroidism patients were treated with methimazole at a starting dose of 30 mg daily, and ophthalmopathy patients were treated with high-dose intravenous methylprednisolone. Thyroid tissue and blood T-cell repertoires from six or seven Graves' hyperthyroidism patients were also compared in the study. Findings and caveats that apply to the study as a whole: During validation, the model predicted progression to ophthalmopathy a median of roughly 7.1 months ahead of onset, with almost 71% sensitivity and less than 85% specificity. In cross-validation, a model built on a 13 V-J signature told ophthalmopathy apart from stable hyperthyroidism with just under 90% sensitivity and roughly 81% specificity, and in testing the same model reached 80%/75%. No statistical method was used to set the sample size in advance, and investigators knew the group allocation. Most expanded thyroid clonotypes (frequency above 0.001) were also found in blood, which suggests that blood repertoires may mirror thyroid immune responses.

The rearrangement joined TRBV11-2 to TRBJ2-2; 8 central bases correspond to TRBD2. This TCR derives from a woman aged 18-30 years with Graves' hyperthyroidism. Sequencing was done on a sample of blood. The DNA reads TGTGCCAGCAGCTTAACTAGCGGTAGTACCGGGGAGCTGTTTTTT. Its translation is CASSLTSGSTGELFF.